The rows below give T cell receptor beta chains drawn from one sample of a study of shared clonotypes between healthy human individuals. Repertoires were generated with immunoSEQ multiplex PCR, while TCRdb's copy carries only in-frame clones and drops some. Among about 79,000 clones listed, about 61% were seen once. Sample: memory CD8+ T cells sorted from blood. These receptors all stem from a man in his thirties or forties in good health. Both conserved end residues are part of each CDR3. Each record gives: J gene, V gene, D gene, CDR3 protein. A D gene is named only where the DNA matches it firmly.

J: TRBJ2-7
V: TRBV30
D: TRBD1
CDR3: CAWRAPGQEISKQYF

J: TRBJ1-4
V: TRBV7-6
D: NA
CDR3: CASSLDSVWETNEKLFF

J: TRBJ2-6
V: TRBV6-1
D: NA
CDR3: CASSEAGGANVLTF

J: TRBJ2-7
V: TRBV27
D: TRBD2
CDR3: CASSLNGYSGSSSYEQYF

J: TRBJ1-2
V: TRBV16
D: TRBD1
CDR3: CASSLGTGGYTF

J: TRBJ2-1
V: TRBV5-1
D: NA
CDR3: CASSPLSRLENEQFF

J: TRBJ2-3
V: TRBV6-1
D: TRBD1
CDR3: CASSASPPGQGEDTQYF

J: TRBJ1-1
V: TRBV19
D: TRBD1
CDR3: CASKTGTGGGHTEAFF

J: TRBJ2-7
V: TRBV25-1
D: NA
CDR3: CASSQPLSGNSYEQYF

J: TRBJ2-1
V: TRBV11-2
D: NA
CDR3: CASSLAGSGSVEQFF

J: TRBJ2-7
V: TRBV30
D: NA
CDR3: CAWSSTGYEQYF

J: TRBJ1-2
V: TRBV11-3
D: NA
CDR3: CASSPTNYGYTF

J: TRBJ2-7
V: TRBV30
D: NA
CDR3: CAWSAVRGFISYEQYF

J: TRBJ2-3
V: TRBV9
D: NA
CDR3: CASSKEGFDADTQYF

J: TRBJ2-7
V: TRBV10-2
D: TRBD2
CDR3: CASSEIAGGHEQYF

J: TRBJ2-3
V: TRBV28
D: TRBD2
CDR3: CASSPLELAAYTDTQYF

J: TRBJ1-5
V: TRBV5-6
D: TRBD1
CDR3: CASSAGTGNQPQHF

J: TRBJ2-1
V: TRBV5-4
D: NA
CDR3: CASSSGQGVWNEQFF

J: TRBJ2-7
V: TRBV28
D: TRBD2
CDR3: CASSNREETFYEQYF

J: TRBJ1-2
V: TRBV6-1
D: NA
CDR3: CASSRGDYGYTF

J: TRBJ2-5
V: TRBV6-6
D: TRBD1
CDR3: CASSLTGEETQYF

J: TRBJ2-5
V: TRBV5-4
D: NA
CDR3: CASSLVEEETQYF

J: TRBJ2-7
V: TRBV7-8
D: TRBD2
CDR3: CASSLPGLAYEQYF

J: TRBJ1-1
V: TRBV13
D: TRBD1
CDR3: CASSRGTGGTEAFF

J: TRBJ1-2
V: TRBV7-9
D: TRBD1
CDR3: CASSEPGTGNYGYTF

J: TRBJ2-2
V: TRBV4-1
D: TRBD2
CDR3: CASSQERLAGTGELFF

J: TRBJ2-5
V: TRBV5-6
D: NA
CDR3: CASSSLRGGETQYF

J: TRBJ1-2
V: TRBV7-9
D: TRBD1
CDR3: CASSLNLDRVHF

J: TRBJ2-1
V: TRBV6-4
D: TRBD2
CDR3: CASSNLAGESEQFF

J: TRBJ2-1
V: TRBV6-6
D: NA
CDR3: CASSYVGDPNEQFF

J: TRBJ1-5
V: TRBV27
D: TRBD1
CDR3: CASSPDRVRQPQHF

J: TRBJ2-1
V: TRBV7-9
D: TRBD2
CDR3: CASSPRPGLAAYNEQFF

J: TRBJ2-1
V: TRBV28
D: NA
CDR3: CASKTPFRGLSYNEQFF

J: TRBJ2-5
V: TRBV23-1
D: TRBD2
CDR3: CASSQAKGGSQETQYF

J: TRBJ2-7
V: TRBV5-1
D: NA
CDR3: CASSFSTVSSYEQYF

J: TRBJ1-4
V: TRBV4-3
D: NA
CDR3: CASSQDTSSNEKLFF

J: TRBJ2-3
V: TRBV29-1
D: NA
CDR3: CSVEEAGIADTQYF

J: TRBJ2-5
V: TRBV4-1
D: NA
CDR3: CASSQARNLGEETQYF

J: TRBJ2-6
V: TRBV18
D: TRBD1
CDR3: CASSPQGTGGAGANVLTF

J: TRBJ1-5
V: TRBV27
D: NA
CDR3: CASSYGISNQPQHF

J: TRBJ2-7
V: TRBV5-6
D: NA
CDR3: CASSFSGNVEQYF

J: TRBJ2-3
V: TRBV25-1
D: NA
CDR3: CASSEGAGDTQYF

J: TRBJ2-7
V: TRBV10-2
D: TRBD1
CDR3: CASSGTGGYEQYF

J: TRBJ2-1
V: TRBV7-6
D: TRBD2
CDR3: CASSSGVAGVNEQFF

J: TRBJ1-1
V: TRBV28
D: NA
CDR3: CASSFFTTNTEAFF

J: TRBJ1-5
V: TRBV30
D: TRBD1
CDR3: CAWSTGQGGNQPQHF

J: TRBJ2-7
V: TRBV7-6
D: TRBD1
CDR3: CASSFDRGGYEQYF

J: TRBJ1-5
V: TRBV5-6
D: NA
CDR3: CASSSTRDRGSNQPQHF

J: TRBJ2-3
V: TRBV14
D: NA
CDR3: CASSPLKGGDTQYF